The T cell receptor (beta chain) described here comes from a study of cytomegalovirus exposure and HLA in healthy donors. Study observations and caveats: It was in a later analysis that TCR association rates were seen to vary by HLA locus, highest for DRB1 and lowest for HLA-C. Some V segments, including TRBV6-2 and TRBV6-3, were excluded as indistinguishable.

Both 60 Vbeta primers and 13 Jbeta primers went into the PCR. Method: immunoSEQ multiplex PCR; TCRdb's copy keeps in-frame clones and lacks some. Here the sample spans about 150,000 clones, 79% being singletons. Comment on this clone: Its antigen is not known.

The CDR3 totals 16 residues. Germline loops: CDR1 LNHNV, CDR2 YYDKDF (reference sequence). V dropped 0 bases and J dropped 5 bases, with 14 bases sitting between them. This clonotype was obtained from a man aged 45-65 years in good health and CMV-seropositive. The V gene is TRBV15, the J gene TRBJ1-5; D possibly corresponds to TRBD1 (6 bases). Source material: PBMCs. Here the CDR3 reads CATSREGSAGDQPQHF. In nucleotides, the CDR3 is TGTGCCACCAGCAGAGAGGGGTCGGCAGGGGATCAGCCCCAGCATTTT.